Shown below are 27 T cell receptor beta chains from a single sample sequenced in a study of T cells after yellow fever vaccination. TCRdb recomputed calls from the 5' RACE reads with MiXCR, one row per CDR3 protein. This table holds about 320,000 distinct CDR3 sequences, around 10% found once. Sample: CD4+ T cells sorted from PBMCs, taken 45 days after the yellow fever booster vaccination. Receptors originate from a man aged 18 to 30 who received the YFV17D yellow fever vaccine.

In its sample, this clonotype was seen a few times. In DNA, the CDR3 is TGCAGCGTTGCAGGGGGGTTTAACACTGAAGCTTTCTTT. The encoded protein is CSVAGGFNTEAFF. The chain combines TRBV29-1 with TRBJ1-1; TRBD1 matches 7 bases. The CDR3 contains 13 residues. CDR1 SQVTM and CDR2 ANQGSEA come from the germline V gene. J was trimmed by 2 bases and V by 4 bases; bases with no gene match: 4.

This clonotype was detected many times. The rearrangement links TRBV7-9 to TRBJ1-1, with 10 bases that match TRBD1. This CDR3 is built from 15 residues. CDR1 SEHNR and CDR2 FQNEAQ come from the germline V gene (reference sequence). The junction had 11 bases not matched to a gene; V was cut back by 8 bases and J by 5 bases. CDR3 in amino acids: CASPTWGQGYTEAFF. The DNA for the CDR3 is TGTGCCAGCCCAACCTGGGGACAGGGGTATACTGAAGCTTTCTTT.

The chain carries TRBV12-3 or TRBV12-4 and TRBJ1-6; no clear D gene. V lost 6 bases, J lost 14 bases, and 11 bases lay in between. The CDR3 extends over 11 amino acids. CDR3 region: CASRSDTSLHF. The DNA of the CDR3 is TGTGCCAGCAGGTCCGACACCTCCCTCCACTTT.

There are many counts of this clonotype. This rearrangement joins TRBV5-1 to TRBJ2-3, with TRBD2 matching over 12 bases. Germline loops: CDR1 SGHRS, CDR2 YFSETQ. Trimming removed 0 bases from V and 7 bases from J; junction bases left unmatched: 9. The CDR3 runs 17 residues. The CDR3 loop is CASSLETSGGPGHTQYF. For the CDR3, the DNA is TGCGCCAGCAGCTTGGAGACTAGCGGGGGCCCGGGGCATACGCAGTATTTT. Using reference TRBV5-1 and TRBJ2-3 for the parts outside the CDR3, the full variable domain is KAGVTQTPRYLIKTRGQQVTLSCSPISGHRSVSWYQQTPGQGLQFLFEYFSETQRNKGNFPGRFSGRQFSNSRSEMNVSTLELGDSALYLCASSLETSGGPGHTQYFGPGTRLTVL.

This clonotype was seen only a few times. The CDR3 sequence is CASSHTSGGTGELFF. The CDR3 DNA sequence: TGTGCCAGCAGTCATACTAGCGGGGGCACCGGGGAGCTGTTTTTT. The chain recombines TRBV7-6 with TRBJ2-2; TRBD2 aligns across 11 bases. The germline CDR1 and CDR2 sequences are SGHVS and FNYEAQ. CDR3 length equals 15 residues. V dropped 6 bases and J dropped 4; count of bases not matched to a gene: 4.

The chain uses TRBV24-1 and TRBJ2-3; 8 positions agree with TRBD2. Germline loops: CDR1 KGHDR, CDR2 SFDVKD. The CDR3 runs to 15 residues. V trimming: 5 bases; J trimming: 6 bases; junction bases outside the gene matches: 9. CDR3 in amino acids: CATSARRGGGDTQYF. In DNA form, the CDR3 reads TGTGCCACCAGTGCCCGCCGCGGCGGGGGGGATACGCAGTATTTT.

This clonotype was recorded a few times. The chain recombines TRBV6-2 or TRBV6-3 with TRBJ2-7; D possibly corresponds to TRBD2 (6 bases). Germline values: CDR1 MNHEY, CDR2 SVGEGT. Trimming took off 6 bases at V and 7 bases at J, with 19 bases between the two ends. The CDR3 totals 14 residues. CDR3 region: CASRTGGGSWEQYF. CDR3 sequence (DNA): TGTGCCAGCAGGACGGGTGGAGGGAGTTGGGAGCAGTACTTC.

This clonotype was seen only a few times. The V and J genes are TRBV7-9 and TRBJ2-5; D remains ambiguous. V shed 2 bases and J shed 5 bases, with 3 bases lying between them. This CDR3 is built from 11 residues. Germline CDR1 reads SEHNR; CDR2 reads FQNEAQ (reference sequence). The CDR3 loop is CASSLPETQYF. CDR3 in DNA: TGTGCCAGCAGCTTACCCGAGACCCAGTACTTC.

This clonotype occurred a few times. The chain's CDR3 is CASSPGRDKGARGYTF. Written as DNA, the CDR3 is TGTGCCAGCAGCCCAGGAAGGGACAAGGGGGCCCGGGGCTACACCTTC. The V and J genes are TRBV7-9 and TRBJ1-2; 7 bases are shared with TRBD1. J was trimmed by 8 bases and V by 5 bases; bases with no gene match: 17. In germline, CDR1 is SEHNR, CDR2 FQNEAQ (reference sequence). The CDR3 totals 16 residues.

The chain is built from TRBV27 and TRBJ1-6; the D is unclear. The CDR3 covers 12 residues. V dropped 10 bases and J dropped 7 bases, with 11 bases sitting between them. From germline, CDR1 is MNHEY and CDR2 SMNVEV (reference sequence). The CDR3 nucleotides read TGTGCCACCGGACTTCTAAATTCACCCCTCCACTTT. Translation: CATGLLNSPLHF.

The chain joins TRBV7-2 to TRBJ2-3; D ambiguous. Germline CDR1 reads SGHTA; CDR2 reads FQGNSA. Trimming took off 5 bases at V and 6 bases at J, with 12 bases between the two ends. The CDR3 is 13 amino acids. The CDR3: CASSPHFWDTQYF. CDR3 coding DNA: TGTGCCAGCAGCCCACACTTCTGGGATACGCAGTATTTT.

This clonotype showed up just a few times. The genes are TRBV29-1 and TRBJ1-1; possible D gene TRBD1, 6 bases. Germline V gene lookup returns CDR1 SQVTM and CDR2 ANQGSEA. Trimming pared 7 bases from V and 1 base from J, leaving 16 bases between. The CDR3 runs to 14 residues. The CDR3 sequence: CSALPRGTNTEAFF. The CDR3 DNA is TGCAGCGCCTTACCCAGGGGAACGAACACTGAAGCTTTCTTT.

This clonotype turned up a few times. The chain employs TRBV5-1 and TRBJ2-1; D perhaps matches TRBD1 (5 bases). This CDR3 comprises 15 residues. V dropped 0 bases and J dropped 4 bases, with 11 bases sitting between them. The germline gives CDR1 SGHRS, CDR2 YFSETQ. CDR3 nucleotides: TGCGCCAGCAGCTTGGCCGGCAGGGAATACAATGAGCAGTTCTTC. Translated, it gives CASSLAGREYNEQFF.

The sample holds many counts of this clonotype. This chain joins TRBV7-2 and TRBJ2-6; TRBD1 agrees at 9 bases. Trimming at V came to 4 bases and at J to 0 bases, leaving 4 bases not matched to a gene. The CDR3 has 17 amino acids. The germline gives CDR1 SGHTA, CDR2 FQGNSA. The CDR3 sequence: CASSWGQGLSGANVLTF. The CDR3 region has the DNA TGTGCCAGCAGCTGGGGACAGGGACTCTCTGGGGCCAACGTCCTGACTTTC.

V is TRBV9 and J is TRBJ1-1; 8 bases agree with TRBD1. The CDR3 has 17 residues. Trimming removed 3 bases from V and 4 bases from J; junction bases left unmatched: 14. CDR1 is SGDLS and CDR2 is YYNGEE in the germline V gene. The CDR3 region is CASSELRTGLRGTEAFF. CDR3 bases: TGTGCCAGCAGCGAGCTGAGGACAGGGTTGAGGGGCACTGAAGCTTTCTTT.

This clonotype showed up many times. This sequence joins TRBV7-9 and TRBJ2-3; TRBD2 aligns across 15 bases. CDR3 length: 18 amino acids. The trim removed 4 bases at V and 2 bases at J, leaving 7 bases unmatched. Per germline, CDR1 SEHNR and CDR2 FQNEAQ (reference sequence). The CDR3 spells CASSSPGLAGGSTDTQYF. CDR3 DNA: TGTGCCAGCAGCTCCCCGGGACTAGCGGGGGGATCCACAGATACGCAGTATTTT.

This clonotype was counted between two and nine times. The chain combines TRBV5-1 with TRBJ2-7; TRBD1 matches 8 bases. The ends lost 0 bases at V and 4 bases at J; junction bases unmatched: 3. The CDR3 covers 14 residues. CDR1 and CDR2 from the germline V gene are SGHRS and YFSETQ. The DNA of the CDR3 is TGCGCCAGCAGCTTGGGGACAGGGCCGTACGAGCAGTACGTC. Its translation is CASSLGTGPYEQYV.

The sample holds a few counts of this clonotype. The chain carries TRBV19 and TRBJ1-5, with D unresolved. The CDR3 runs to 16 residues. Per germline, CDR1 LNHDA and CDR2 SQIVND (reference sequence). The ends were cut back, 7 bases at V and 3 bases at J, with 19 bases in the middle. In nucleotides, the CDR3 is TGTGCCAGTATGAGTCTGGGCGGCCGGTACAATCAGCCCCAGCATTTT. This encodes CASMSLGGRYNQPQHF. The full variable domain, with the rest looked up from reference TRBV19 and TRBJ1-5, is DGGITQSPKYLFRKEGQNVTLSCEQNLNHDAMYWYRQDPGQGLRLIYYSQIVNDFQKGDIAEGYSVSREKKESFPLTVTSAQKNPTAFYLCASMSLGGRYNQPQHFGDGTRLSIL.

The chain carries TRBV5-1 and TRBJ2-2; D remains unclear. Trimming removed 0 bases from V and 3 bases from J, with 9 bases in between. In germline, CDR1 is SGHRS, CDR2 YFSETQ. CDR3 length equals 15 residues. Here the CDR3 DNA reads TGCGCCAGCAGCTTGGTGGCTTCCCACACCGGGGAGCTGTTTTTT. Amino acids: CASSLVASHTGELFF.

This clonotype appeared many times. CDR3 protein: CASSLTAAGGDTIYF. The CDR3 DNA reads as TGTGCCAGCAGCTTAACCGCCGCGGGGGGAGACACCATATATTTT. The V call is TRBV7-2, the J call TRBJ1-3, with D possibly being TRBD1 (5 bases). Trimming stripped 2 bases from V and 8 bases from J, with 16 bases between. This CDR3 has 15 amino acids. Per the germline V gene, CDR1 is SGHTA and CDR2 is FQGNSA.

Only a few counts were recorded for this clonotype. This chain uses TRBV11-1 with TRBJ2-2; TRBD1 matches at 8 bases. V dropped 5 bases and J dropped 7; count of bases not matched to a gene: 9. This CDR3 has 15 residues. Germline V gene lookup returns CDR1 SGHAT and CDR2 FQDESV (reference sequence). CDR3: CASSTEGQGFGELFF. The DNA for the CDR3 is TGTGCCAGCAGCACCGAAGGACAGGGCTTCGGGGAGCTGTTTTTT.

This clonotype was seen only a few times. The genes are TRBV12-5 and TRBJ1-5; D perhaps matches TRBD1 (5 bases). CDR3 length: 13 residues. The germline V gene has CDR1 LGHNT and CDR2 FRNRAP. V was shortened by 5 bases and J by 11 bases, with 16 bases between the two germline ends. CDR3 sequence reads: CASGPSGTETQHF. The CDR3 DNA reads TGTGCTAGTGGTCCCTCGGGGACCGAAACCCAGCATTTT.

J is TRBJ2-1 and V is TRBV5-5; 8 bases are a match to TRBD2. The CDR3 sequence is 17 residues long. Trimming removed 0 bases from V and 3 bases from J; junction bases left unmatched: 8. Germline V gene data show CDR1 as SGHKS and CDR2 as YYEKEE (reference sequence). The CDR3, as DNA: TGTGCCAGCAGCTTGGAATCCTCGGGGGGGGTCTACAATGAGCAGTTCTTC. As protein: CASSLESSGGVYNEQFF. Filled out from reference TRBV5-5 and TRBJ2-1, the complete variable domain reads DAGVTQSPTHLIKTRGQQVTLRCSPISGHKSVSWYQQVLGQGPQFIFQYYEKEERGRGNFPDRFSARQFPNYSSELNVNALLLGDSALYLCASSLESSGGVYNEQFFGPGTRLTVL.

This clonotype came up a few times. The chain couples TRBV12-3 or TRBV12-4 to TRBJ1-5; 9 nucleotides align to TRBD1. This CDR3 contains 15 residues. V shed 5 bases, J shed 5 bases, and the junction held 7 bases outside the gene matches. CDR3 coding DNA: TGTGCCAGCAGTATCGGACAGGGGAGGGATCAGCCCCAGCATTTT. Translated, it gives CASSIGQGRDQPQHF.

This sequence joins TRBV4-1 and TRBJ2-2; perhaps TRBD2 as D (5 bases). In germline, CDR1 is MGHRA, CDR2 YSYEKL. This CDR3 is built from 16 residues. Trimming cost V 4 bases and J 7 bases, with 19 bases left between them. The CDR3 here is CASSPPRPGSDGELFF. The CDR3, as DNA: TGCGCCAGCAGCCCACCGCGGCCGGGGTCGGACGGGGAGCTGTTTTTT.

The V call is TRBV2, the J call TRBJ2-2; no clear D gene. Germline V lookup: CDR1 SNHLY, CDR2 FYNNEI. Between the trimmed V and J ends, which lost 8 bases and 7 bases, there was a span of 11 bases. The CDR3 runs 12 residues. DNA for the CDR3: TGTGCCAGCCGGGCGGAAGACGGGGAGCTGTTTTTT. This gives the protein CASRAEDGELFF.

CDR3 loop: CASSGTGVPEAFF. DNA for the CDR3: TGCGCCAGCAGCGGTACCGGAGTACCCGAAGCTTTCTTT. The chain uses TRBV10-2 and TRBJ1-1; no clear D gene. V lost 6 bases and J lost 8, with 16 bases in between. The CDR3 covers 13 residues. In germline, CDR1 is WSHSY, CDR2 SAAADI.